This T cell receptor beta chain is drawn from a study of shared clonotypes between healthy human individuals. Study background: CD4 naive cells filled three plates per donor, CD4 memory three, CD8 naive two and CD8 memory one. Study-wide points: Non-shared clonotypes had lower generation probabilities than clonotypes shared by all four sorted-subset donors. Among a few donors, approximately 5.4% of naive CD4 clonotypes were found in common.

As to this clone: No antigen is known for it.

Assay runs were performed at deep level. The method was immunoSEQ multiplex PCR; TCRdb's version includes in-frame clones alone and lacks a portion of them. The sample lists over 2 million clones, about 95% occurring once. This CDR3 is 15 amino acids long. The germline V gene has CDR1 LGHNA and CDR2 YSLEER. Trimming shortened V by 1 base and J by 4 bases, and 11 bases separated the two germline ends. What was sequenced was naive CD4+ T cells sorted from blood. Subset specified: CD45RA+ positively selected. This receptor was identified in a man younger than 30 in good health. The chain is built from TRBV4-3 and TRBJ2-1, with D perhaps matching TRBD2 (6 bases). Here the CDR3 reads CASSQASAGYNEQFF. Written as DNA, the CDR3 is TGCGCCAGCAGCCAAGCATCGGCGGGGTACAATGAGCAGTTCTTC.